The subject of this entry is one TCR beta chain. The antigen is undetermined. Peripheral blood from each donor was collected in a volume of approximately 9.2 milliliters. These data originate in a study of blood T cells in healthy people across ages. V shed 5 bases, J shed 4 bases, and the junction held 8 bases outside the gene matches. Per the germline V gene, CDR1 is LNHDA and CDR2 is SQIVND (reference sequence). This CDR3 has 15 residues. Primed by a sample-barcoded 5' primer and a J-beta primer mix, a second PCR proceeded for roughly 7 to 11 cycles. One entry per CDR3 protein results from TCRdb running MiXCR on the 5' RACE reads. The table records around 1,000,000 distinct CDR3 sequences, approximately 26% of them present only once. Study-wide points: The study could not conclusively compare naive and antigen-experienced cells, given its unsorted PBMCs. Naive CD4+ cell counts and diversity both ran higher in long-lived than in aged donors.

The sample was also reused in another study, on T cells of mothers and their children. From that paper: Pairs that are related and pairs that are unrelated have TCR recombination output shaped similarly by thymic selection.

The sequenced material came from blood. The receptor was derived from a girl aged 2 to 10 in good health. V and J are TRBV19 and TRBJ2-3; 8 bases are a match to TRBD2. The CDR3 nucleotides read TGTGCCAGTAGTGCGGGACTAGGTGGCGCAGATACGCAGTATTTT. Translating it yields CASSAGLGGADTQYF.